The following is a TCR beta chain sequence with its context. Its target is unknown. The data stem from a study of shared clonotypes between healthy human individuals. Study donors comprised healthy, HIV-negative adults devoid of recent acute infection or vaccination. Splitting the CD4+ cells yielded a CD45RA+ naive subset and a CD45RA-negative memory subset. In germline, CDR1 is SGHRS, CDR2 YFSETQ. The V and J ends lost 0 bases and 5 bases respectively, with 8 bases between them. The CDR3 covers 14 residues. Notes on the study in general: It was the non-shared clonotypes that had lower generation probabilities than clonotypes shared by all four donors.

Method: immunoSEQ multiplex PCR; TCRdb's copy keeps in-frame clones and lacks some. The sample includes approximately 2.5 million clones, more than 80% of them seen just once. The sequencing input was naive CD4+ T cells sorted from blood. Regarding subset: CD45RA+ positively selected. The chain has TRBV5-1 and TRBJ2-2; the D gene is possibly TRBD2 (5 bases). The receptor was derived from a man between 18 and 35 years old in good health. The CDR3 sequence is CASSLEWTTGELFF. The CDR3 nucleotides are TGCGCCAGCAGCTTGGAGTGGACTACCGGGGAGCTGTTTTTT. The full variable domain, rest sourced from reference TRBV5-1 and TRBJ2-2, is KAGVTQTPRYLIKTRGQQVTLSCSPISGHRSVSWYQQTPGQGLQFLFEYFSETQRNKGNFPGRFSGRQFSNSRSEMNVSTLELGDSALYLCASSLEWTTGELFFGEGSRLTVL.